The rows below give T cell receptor beta chains drawn from one sample of a study of T cell responses to AZD1222 COVID-19 vaccine. Clones were read by immunoSEQ multiplex PCR, and TCRdb kept only the in-frame ones, dropping some. The sample records roughly 190,000 clones, over 85% being singletons. Sample: peripheral blood, taken 28 days after the second dose of the MenACWY control vaccine. The origin of the receptors is an adult who received the MenACWY meningococcal vaccine as a control. Both conserved end residues are part of each CDR3. The D gene is left open where the match is weak. For some rows the clone size is stated as once, few or many, or as a class when expanded; others skip it.

j_gene: TRBJ1-5
v_gene: TRBV19
d_gene: NA
abundance: few
CDR3nt: TGTGCCAGTAGTATCCCTCAGGCGTTTCCCCAGCATTTT
CDR3aa: CASSIPQAFPQHF

j_gene: TRBJ1-2
v_gene: TRBV12-5
d_gene: NA
abundance: NA
CDR3nt: TGTGCTAGTGGTTTGGTATCAACTAACCGAGCTAACTATGGCTACACCTTC
CDR3aa: CASGLVSTNRANYGYTF

j_gene: TRBJ1-4
v_gene: TRBV5-1
d_gene: TRBD1
abundance: NA
CDR3nt: TGCGCCAGCAGCCTTACAGGGGTAGTTGAAAAACTGTTTTTT
CDR3aa: CASSLTGVVEKLFF

j_gene: TRBJ2-2
v_gene: TRBV19
d_gene: NA
abundance: NA
CDR3nt: TGTGCCATCCGCCGGGACCCAAACACCGGGGAGCTGTTTTTT
CDR3aa: CAIRRDPNTGELFF

j_gene: TRBJ1-2
v_gene: TRBV15
d_gene: NA
abundance: NA
CDR3nt: TGTGCCACCAGCAGAGGGACAGAGCCCTATGGCTACACCTTC
CDR3aa: CATSRGTEPYGYTF

j_gene: TRBJ1-4
v_gene: TRBV21-1
d_gene: NA
abundance: NA
CDR3nt: TGTGCCAGCAGCAATCGCTTCGGACACGGACATAATGAAAAACTGTTTTTT
CDR3aa: CASSNRFGHGHNEKLFF

j_gene: TRBJ1-5
v_gene: TRBV2
d_gene: NA
abundance: NA
CDR3nt: TGTGCCAGCAGTGTCCGGCGGTATAGCAATCAGCCCCAGCATTTT
CDR3aa: CASSVRRYSNQPQHF

j_gene: TRBJ1-5
v_gene: TRBV12-3/TRBV12-4
d_gene: NA
abundance: NA
CDR3nt: TGTGCCAGCAGTTTTCCCGGACAGCCCCAGCATTTT
CDR3aa: CASSFPGQPQHF

j_gene: TRBJ1-1
v_gene: TRBV5-1
d_gene: NA
abundance: once
CDR3nt: TGCGCCAGCAGCTTGGATGGGCAGGGGCCCACTGAAGCTTTCTTT
CDR3aa: CASSLDGQGPTEAFF

j_gene: TRBJ2-7
v_gene: TRBV6-4
d_gene: NA
abundance: NA
CDR3nt: TGTGCCAGCAGTGACGGGGGGCCAGGAACGTGCGAGGAGCAGTACTTC
CDR3aa: CASSDGGPGTCEEQYF

j_gene: TRBJ1-5
v_gene: TRBV2
d_gene: TRBD1
abundance: NA
CDR3nt: TGTGCCAGCAGTGGGACAGGGACAAATCAGCCCCAGCATTTT
CDR3aa: CASSGTGTNQPQHF

j_gene: TRBJ2-1
v_gene: TRBV5-1
d_gene: NA
abundance: NA
CDR3nt: TGCGCCAGCAGCCCCCTTCAGGCTGGGCATGAGCAGTTCTTC
CDR3aa: CASSPLQAGHEQFF

j_gene: TRBJ1-4
v_gene: TRBV2
d_gene: NA
abundance: NA
CDR3nt: TGTGCCAGCAGTGGGCAGGGAGCAACTAATGAAAAACTGTTTTTT
CDR3aa: CASSGQGATNEKLFF

j_gene: TRBJ1-2
v_gene: TRBV28
d_gene: NA
abundance: NA
CDR3nt: TGTGCCAGCAGTTTACCCGGAGAGTTTTCTCTAGGCTATGGCTACACCTTC
CDR3aa: CASSLPGEFSLGYGYTF

j_gene: TRBJ1-4
v_gene: TRBV23-1
d_gene: NA
abundance: NA
CDR3nt: TGCGCCAGCAGCCAGAAGGGGGAACTAGAAAAACTGTTTTTT
CDR3aa: CASSQKGELEKLFF

j_gene: TRBJ1-1
v_gene: TRBV27
d_gene: NA
abundance: NA
CDR3nt: TGTGCCAGCAGTTCGCTTTTCGGGGGAAGGGGTGAAGCTTTCTTT
CDR3aa: CASSSLFGGRGEAFF

j_gene: TRBJ2-3
v_gene: TRBV5-1
d_gene: NA
abundance: NA
CDR3nt: TGCGCCAGCAGCTTGTCAGGGGCGTCTAGCACAGATACGCAGTATTTT
CDR3aa: CASSLSGASSTDTQYF

j_gene: TRBJ2-7
v_gene: TRBV6-6
d_gene: NA
abundance: NA
CDR3nt: TGTGCCAGCAGTCTTAACAGGGCCTACGAGCAGTACTTC
CDR3aa: CASSLNRAYEQYF

j_gene: TRBJ2-1
v_gene: TRBV19
d_gene: TRBD2
abundance: NA
CDR3nt: TGTGCCAGTAGTAGGGGACTAGCGGGCCACAATGAGCAGTTCTTC
CDR3aa: CASSRGLAGHNEQFF

j_gene: TRBJ2-7
v_gene: TRBV19
d_gene: TRBD1
abundance: NA
CDR3nt: TGTGCCAGTAGTCTCCGGGACAGGGAAACCCACGAGCAGTACTTC
CDR3aa: CASSLRDRETHEQYF

j_gene: TRBJ1-2
v_gene: TRBV10-3
d_gene: NA
abundance: NA
CDR3nt: TGTGCCATACGGACTAACTATGGCTACACCTTC
CDR3aa: CAIRTNYGYTF

j_gene: TRBJ2-7
v_gene: TRBV4-3
d_gene: NA
abundance: NA
CDR3nt: TGCGCCAGCAGCCCCGGGACTGGATCCTACGAGCAGTACTTC
CDR3aa: CASSPGTGSYEQYF

j_gene: TRBJ2-5
v_gene: TRBV12-3/TRBV12-4
d_gene: NA
abundance: NA
CDR3nt: TGTGCCAGCTTTAGGGTCCCTCAAGAGACCCAGTACTTC
CDR3aa: CASFRVPQETQYF

j_gene: TRBJ1-2
v_gene: TRBV12-3/TRBV12-4
d_gene: NA
abundance: NA
CDR3nt: TGTGCCAGCAGTTTAGTTGCCGGGGATGGCTACACCTTC
CDR3aa: CASSLVAGDGYTF

j_gene: TRBJ2-7
v_gene: TRBV4-1
d_gene: TRBD2
abundance: few
CDR3nt: TGCGCCAGCAGCCAAGCGGGAGGGCCTACCGAGCAGTACTTC
CDR3aa: CASSQAGGPTEQYF

j_gene: TRBJ2-7
v_gene: TRBV6-2/TRBV6-3
d_gene: TRBD2
abundance: NA
CDR3nt: TGTGCCAGCAGTTACTCGGGAGGGCCCTACGAGCAGTACTTC
CDR3aa: CASSYSGGPYEQYF

j_gene: TRBJ2-2
v_gene: TRBV18
d_gene: NA
abundance: NA
CDR3nt: TGTGCCAGCTCACCGGGACCCCGCCTGGGGGCCGGGGAGCTGTTTTTT
CDR3aa: CASSPGPRLGAGELFF

j_gene: TRBJ2-3
v_gene: TRBV3-1/TRBV3-2
d_gene: NA
abundance: NA
CDR3nt: TGTGCCAGCAGCCGGGCCAGTTACACAGATACGCAGTATTTT
CDR3aa: CASSRASYTDTQYF

j_gene: TRBJ2-1
v_gene: TRBV11-3
d_gene: NA
abundance: NA
CDR3nt: TGTGCCAGCAGCTTAGGGCCAGGGGTTCAAAATGAGCAGTTCTTC
CDR3aa: CASSLGPGVQNEQFF

j_gene: TRBJ2-2
v_gene: TRBV6-2/TRBV6-3
d_gene: NA
abundance: NA
CDR3nt: TGTGCCAGCAGTTACGACGGGAGTCGGACCGGGGAGCTGTTTTTT
CDR3aa: CASSYDGSRTGELFF

j_gene: TRBJ2-7
v_gene: TRBV4-2
d_gene: TRBD2
abundance: NA
CDR3nt: TGTGCCAGCAGCCAAGATCCGCCGGGGCCTAGCGGTGGCTACGAGCAGTACTTC
CDR3aa: CASSQDPPGPSGGYEQYF

j_gene: TRBJ1-5
v_gene: TRBV27
d_gene: NA
abundance: NA
CDR3nt: TGTGCCAGCAGTTTTCACCGGGACGTGGGCAATCAGCCCCAGCATTTT
CDR3aa: CASSFHRDVGNQPQHF

j_gene: TRBJ2-3
v_gene: TRBV28
d_gene: NA
abundance: NA
CDR3nt: TGTGCCAGCAGTACTCCTAGTGGGGGCACAGATACGCAGTATTTT
CDR3aa: CASSTPSGGTDTQYF

j_gene: TRBJ1-4
v_gene: TRBV5-1
d_gene: NA
abundance: once
CDR3nt: TGCGCCAGCAGCCCGACCCCAACCGGGATAACTAATGAAAAACTGTTTTTT
CDR3aa: CASSPTPTGITNEKLFF

j_gene: TRBJ2-1
v_gene: TRBV3-1/TRBV3-2
d_gene: NA
abundance: NA
CDR3nt: TGTGCCAGCAGCCAACTACTGGCCAATGAGCAGTTCTTC
CDR3aa: CASSQLLANEQFF

j_gene: TRBJ2-3
v_gene: TRBV28
d_gene: NA
abundance: once
CDR3nt: TGTGCCAGCAGCTTTCGGGGCGAGACTGGCACAGATACGCAGTATTTT
CDR3aa: CASSFRGETGTDTQYF

j_gene: TRBJ1-1
v_gene: TRBV5-6
d_gene: NA
abundance: NA
CDR3nt: TGTGCCAGCAGCTTGTACAGGGATAGGATCACTGAAGCTTTCTTT
CDR3aa: CASSLYRDRITEAFF

j_gene: TRBJ2-1
v_gene: TRBV7-9
d_gene: TRBD2
abundance: NA
CDR3nt: TGTGCCAGCAGCTTAGGTAGCGGGCTATACAATGAGCAGTTCTTC
CDR3aa: CASSLGSGLYNEQFF

j_gene: TRBJ2-1
v_gene: TRBV7-9
d_gene: NA
abundance: NA
CDR3nt: TGTGCCAGCAGGCGAGAGGGAGATGAGCAGTTCTTC
CDR3aa: CASRREGDEQFF

j_gene: TRBJ1-1
v_gene: TRBV7-3
d_gene: NA
abundance: NA
CDR3nt: TGTGCCAGCAGGCCCTCAGGGTCGACTGAAGCTTTCTTT
CDR3aa: CASRPSGSTEAFF

j_gene: TRBJ1-5
v_gene: TRBV9
d_gene: NA
abundance: NA
CDR3nt: TGTGCCAGCAGCGTAGTTAGGGGTCAGGCTCTCAATCAGCCCCAGCATTTT
CDR3aa: CASSVVRGQALNQPQHF

j_gene: TRBJ2-7
v_gene: TRBV30
d_gene: TRBD1
abundance: NA
CDR3nt: TGTGCCTGGAGTGCATGGACAGGGGTCTTCGCCGAGCAGTACTTC
CDR3aa: CAWSAWTGVFAEQYF

j_gene: TRBJ1-2
v_gene: TRBV19
d_gene: TRBD1
abundance: NA
CDR3nt: TGTGCCAGTAGTATGGGGACAGCCGGAAACTATGGCTACACCTTC
CDR3aa: CASSMGTAGNYGYTF

j_gene: TRBJ2-1
v_gene: TRBV30
d_gene: NA
abundance: NA
CDR3nt: TGTGCCTGGAGTGTACCCGGGAGTCGGGATGAGCAGTTCTTC
CDR3aa: CAWSVPGSRDEQFF

j_gene: TRBJ2-1
v_gene: TRBV4-2
d_gene: TRBD2
abundance: NA
CDR3nt: TGTGCCAGCAGCCAAGGACTAGCGGGAGCTATTGAGCAGTTCTTC
CDR3aa: CASSQGLAGAIEQFF